This TCR beta chain was sequenced during a study of blood T cells in healthy people across ages. Study-wide results and limits: Long-lived donors exceeded aged donors in naive CD4+ cells and diversity.

The second PCR ran roughly 6 to 11 cycles with a sample-barcoded 5' primer and J-beta primers. TCRdb re-analysed the 5' RACE reads in MiXCR, keeping a single row per CDR3 protein. This table has roughly 1.7 million distinct CDR3 sequences, 30% to 40% appearing once. The sample holds many counts of this clonotype. The antigen is unknown. Trimming took 7 bases from V and 6 from J, leaving 16 bases between them. There are 13 residues in the CDR3. Germline CDR1 is LNHNV and CDR2 is YYDKDF (reference sequence). This receptor was identified in a woman aged 30 to 39 in good health. Sequencing was done on a sample of blood. This chain links TRBV15 with TRBJ2-7; the D gene is possibly TRBD2 (7 bases). This CDR3 reads CATNKIGGGEQYF. The CDR3 bases are TGTGCCACCAACAAAATAGGGGGGGGCGAGCAGTACTTC.